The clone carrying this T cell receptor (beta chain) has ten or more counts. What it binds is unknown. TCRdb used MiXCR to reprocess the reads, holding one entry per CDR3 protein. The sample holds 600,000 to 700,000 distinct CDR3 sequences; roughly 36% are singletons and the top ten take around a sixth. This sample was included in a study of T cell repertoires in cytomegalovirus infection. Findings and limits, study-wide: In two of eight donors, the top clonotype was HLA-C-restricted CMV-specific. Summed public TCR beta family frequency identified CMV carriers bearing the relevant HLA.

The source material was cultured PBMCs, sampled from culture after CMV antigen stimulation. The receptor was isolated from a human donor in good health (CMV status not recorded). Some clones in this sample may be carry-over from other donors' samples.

As DNA, the CDR3 is TGTGCCAGCAGTTTCATACTCCGGGACAGGGGTCTAAATGAGCAGTTCTTC. Translated, it gives CASSFILRDRGLNEQFF. This chain uses TRBV12-3 or TRBV12-4 with TRBJ2-1, with 10 bases lining up with TRBD1. The V segment lost 3 bases and the J segment 7 bases; nucleotides outside the gene matches: 12. The CDR3 is 17 residues long.